These 16 T cell receptor beta chains came from one sample sequenced in a study of blood T cell repertoires in COVID-19. Repertoires were generated with immunoSEQ multiplex PCR, while TCRdb's copy carries only in-frame clones and drops some. The sample has around 130,000 clones, approximately 84% seen once. The sample taken for sequencing was PBMCs or T cells enriched from blood (not recorded which). The receptors shown here come from a woman aged 50 to 60 with acute COVID-19.

The chain carries TRBV19 and TRBJ2-7; 7 bases are a match to TRBD1. This CDR3 comprises 11 residues. Per the germline V gene, CDR1 is LNHDA and CDR2 is SQIVND (reference sequence). The J segment lost 5 bases and the V segment lost 6 bases, leaving 1 base of the junction unmatched. CDR3 sequence: CASRQGNEQYF. In DNA form, the CDR3 reads TGTGCCAGTAGACAGGGGAACGAGCAGTACTTC.

The genes are TRBV21-1 and TRBJ2-7; the table calls TRBD1, which could not be checked here. TRBV21-1 is listed as a pseudogene. The CDR3 consists of 13 residues. The DNA for the CDR3 is TGTGCCAGCAGCTCCAGAAACAGGCCAGAGCAGTACTTC. It translates to CASSSRNRPEQYF.

This chain connects TRBV10-1 to TRBJ1-4; D remains unclear. The V end was cut by 8 bases, the J end by 8 bases, with 9 bases between. This CDR3 spans 11 amino acids. CDR1 and CDR2 from the germline V gene are WNHNN and SYGVQD (reference sequence). CDR3 sequence (DNA): TGCGCCAGCCCCCTATGCGAAAAACTGTTTTTT. Translated: CASPLCEKLFF.

This clone was seen once. V gene TRBV19 combines with J gene TRBJ2-5; 7 bases are a match to TRBD1. CDR3 size: 12 residues. The V segment lost 9 bases and the J segment 5 bases; nucleotides outside the gene matches: 6. CDR1 and CDR2 from the germline V gene are LNHDA and SQIVND (reference sequence). CDR3 in amino acids: CASSQGMETQYF. The CDR3 bases are TGTGCCAGCTCACAGGGGATGGAGACCCAGTACTTC.

The chain combines TRBV29-1 with TRBJ1-5; tentative D call: TRBD1 (6 bases). The CDR3 spans 13 residues. From germline, CDR1 is SQVTM and CDR2 ANQGSEA. The germline V and J ends were trimmed by 0 bases and 7 bases, with 10 bases remaining between them. The CDR3 is CSVEEAGDQPQHF. For the CDR3, the DNA is TGCAGCGTTGAAGAGGCAGGGGACCAGCCCCAGCATTTT.

This rearrangement joins TRBV7-3 to TRBJ2-2, with D uncertain. V was trimmed by 3 bases and J by 0 bases, leaving 8 bases between them. This CDR3 is built from 15 residues. The germline V gene encodes CDR1 SGHTA and CDR2 FQGTGA. The CDR3 nucleotides are TGTGCCAGCAGCTTCAGTAACGCGAACACCGGGGAGCTGTTTTTT. Its protein is CASSFSNANTGELFF.

In this sample, this clone turned up once. The junction departs from germline at one end; a sequencing error may be responsible. The V and J genes are TRBV7-7 and TRBJ2-2, with 7 bases fitting TRBD1. The CDR3 covers 14 residues. Looked up from germline, CDR1 is SSHAT and CDR2 is FNYEAQ (reference sequence). The CDR3: CASSRGINTGELFF. CDR3 DNA sequence: TGTGCTAGCAGCAGGGGGATTAACACCGGGGAGCTGTTTTTT.

This clone turned up a few times. The V gene is TRBV15, the J gene TRBJ1-1; D is perhaps TRBD1 (6 bases). Germline values: CDR1 LNHNV, CDR2 YYDKDF (reference sequence). V lost 4 bases and J 4 bases, leaving 16 bases between the germline ends. This CDR3 is 15 amino acids long. The CDR3, as DNA: TGTGCCACCAGCATCCCGACAGGTGGTTCCACTGAAGCTTTCTTT. This gives the protein CATSIPTGGSTEAFF.

The chain couples TRBV18 to TRBJ1-3, with a tentative D call TRBD1 (5 bases). Trimming cost V 4 bases and J 0 bases, with 13 bases left between them. In germline, CDR1 is KGHSH, CDR2 LQKENI. The CDR3 is 16 residues long. This CDR3 reads CASSQLTANSGNTIYF. In nucleotides, the CDR3 is TGTGCCAGCTCACAACTGACAGCCAACTCTGGAAACACCATATATTTT.

The chain has TRBV30 and TRBJ1-2, with D maybe TRBD1 (5 bases). Trimming shortened V by 6 bases and J by 0 bases, and 11 bases separated the two germline ends. CDR1 and CDR2 from the germline V gene are GTSNPN and SVGIG (reference sequence). This CDR3 is 13 amino acids long. DNA for the CDR3: TGTGCCTGTTCTGACAGTACTAACTATGGCTACACCTTC. Translation gives CACSDSTNYGYTF.

The chain employs TRBV5-1 and TRBJ1-2, with 8 bases lining up with TRBD1. V gave up 0 bases and J gave up 8 bases; unmatched junction bases: 9. The CDR3 has 15 residues. The germline V gene encodes CDR1 SGHRS and CDR2 YFSETQ. The CDR3 bases are TGCGCCAGCAGCTTGGTTTTTCAGGGGGCGGAAGGCTACACCTTC. It encodes CASSLVFQGAEGYTF.

V is TRBV14 and J is TRBJ2-3; TRBD2 aligns across 8 bases. CDR3 length: 16 residues. CDR1 is SGHDN, CDR2 FVKESK, per germline. The V gene end was trimmed by 10 bases and the J gene end by 4 bases; junction bases not matched to a gene: 16. The CDR3 DNA follows: TGTGCCACCAAACCCATCCACAGCGGGGGACCAGATACGCAGTATTTT. It codes for CATKPIHSGGPDTQYF.

This clone is labeled medium-sized (0.01 to 0.1%). The genes are TRBV5-4 and TRBJ1-1; D gene ambiguous. V was shortened by 0 bases and J by 5 bases, with 11 bases between the two germline ends. Germline assignment: CDR1 SGHNT and CDR2 YYREEE (reference sequence). The CDR3 extends over 14 amino acids. The CDR3 region has the DNA TGTGCCAGCAGCTTGGCTGGGAGAAGGACTGAAGCTTTCTTT. Residues: CASSLAGRRTEAFF.

This sequence joins TRBV12-5 and TRBJ2-5, with a weak D call TRBD2 (7 bases). V lost 3 bases to trimming and J lost 5 bases, with 10 bases between them. Per the germline V gene, CDR1 is LGHNT and CDR2 is FRNRAP. The length of the CDR3 is 13 residues. The CDR3 loop is CASGLGGVETQYF. The CDR3 DNA is TGTGCTAGTGGTTTAGGGGGGGTGGAGACCCAGTACTTC.

CDR3: CASSAHGSSYEQYF. In DNA, the CDR3 is TGTGCCAGCAGCGCCCACGGTAGCTCCTACGAGCAGTACTTC. The V and J genes are TRBV6-2 or TRBV6-3 and TRBJ2-7, with D hard to call. Germline-derived CDR1 and CDR2 are MNHEY and SVGEGT. The length of the CDR3 is 14 residues. V lost 6 bases and J lost 0, with 12 bases in between.

The chain has TRBV7-8 and TRBJ2-7, with D uncertain. The V and J ends lost 2 bases and 5 bases respectively, with 19 bases between them. The CDR3 length is 16 residues. The germline CDR1 and CDR2 sequences are SGHVS and FQNEAQ. CDR3 sequence (DNA): TGTGCCAGCAGCTTATTAGTGGGTAGTAGGAGCCACGAGCAGTACTTC. Encoded protein: CASSLLVGSRSHEQYF.